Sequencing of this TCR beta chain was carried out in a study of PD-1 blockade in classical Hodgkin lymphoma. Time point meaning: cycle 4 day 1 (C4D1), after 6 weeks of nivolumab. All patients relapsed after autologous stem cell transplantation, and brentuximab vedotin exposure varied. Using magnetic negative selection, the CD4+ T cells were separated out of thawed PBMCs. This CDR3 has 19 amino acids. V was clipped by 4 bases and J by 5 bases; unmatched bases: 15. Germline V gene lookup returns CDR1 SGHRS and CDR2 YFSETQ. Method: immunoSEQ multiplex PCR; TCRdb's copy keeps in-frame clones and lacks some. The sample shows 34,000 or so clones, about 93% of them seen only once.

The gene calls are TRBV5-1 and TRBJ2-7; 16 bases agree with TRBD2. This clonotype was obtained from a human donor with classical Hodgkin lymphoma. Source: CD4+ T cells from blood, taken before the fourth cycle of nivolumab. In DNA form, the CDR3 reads TGCGCCAGCAGCCCGGGACTAGCGGGAGGGCCGGGCATTGGTAACGAGCAGTACTTC. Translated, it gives CASSPGLAGGPGIGNEQYF.